The sequence of this T cell receptor (beta chain) was determined in a study of cytomegalovirus exposure and HLA in healthy donors. Study-wide results and limits: What a later analysis showed was that several of the most significant clusters appeared linked to common viral pathogens. Prediction of most subjects' HLA-A and HLA-B alleles by TCR beta sequences was reportedly accurate.

Note on this clone: No antigen is known for it.

PCR used 60 Vbeta primers and 13 Jbeta primers. Authors' processing steps: An analysis that came later counted 77 million or so unique TCR beta chains, 10 million to 11 million shared. Some clones are missing from TCRdb's copy, which holds only in-frame ones; the method was immunoSEQ multiplex PCR. V and J calls and clone size are as listed in that table; D and trimming were resolved from the DNA. The sample lists 40,000 or so clones; 68% were seen once. This CDR3 has 14 amino acids. CDR1 LGHNA and CDR2 YSLEER come from the germline V gene. Between the trimmed V and J ends, which lost 1 base and 1 base, there was a span of 8 bases.

The chain recombines TRBV4-3 with TRBJ2-7; weak D call: TRBD1 (6 bases). The source is a man aged 35 to 55 in good health and CMV-seronegative. Sequenced sample: PBMCs. The DNA of the CDR3 is TGCGCCAGCAGCCAAGGTAGGGGGTCCTACGAGCAGTACTTC. Translation: CASSQGRGSYEQYF.